The T cell receptor (beta chain) described here comes from a study of molecular identifiers for immune sequencing clone quantification. TCRdb re-called the PCR reads with MiXCR, one entry per CDR3 protein. The profile covers 490,000 or so distinct CDR3 sequences, with about 22% appearing a single time and around 0.86% taken by the ten largest. Per the germline V gene, CDR1 is LGHNA and CDR2 is YSLEER. This CDR3 is 15 amino acids long. The V end was cut by 4 bases, the J end by 4 bases, with 16 bases between. The sequencing sample was made of naive CD8+ T cells from blood, with Jurkat cell RNA spiked in. Subset denoted: FACS-sorted CD8+CD4-CCR7+CD45RA+ naive T cells. V gene TRBV4-3 combines with J gene TRBJ1-1, with D possibly matching TRBD1 (6 bases). This TCR was recovered from a human donor in good health. Some libraries in this study had Jurkat cell RNA spiked in. The CDR3 sequence: CASSPSRGASTEAFF. In DNA, the CDR3 is TGCGCCAGCAGCCCCTCGCGGGGGGCAAGCACTGAAGCTTTCTTT.